One sample yielded the 2 T cell receptor beta chains listed below, sequenced in a study of blood T cell repertoires in COVID-19. The assay was immunoSEQ multiplex PCR, and TCRdb's table has in-frame clones only and misses some. The sample contains roughly 290,000 clones, more than 75% of which appear only once. Sequences were obtained from peripheral blood. The origin of the receptors is a woman between 50 and 59 years old who had recovered from COVID-19.

This chain uses TRBV28 with TRBJ1-5; TRBD1 is a possible D gene (6 bases). The V gene lost 6 bases and the J gene lost 7 bases, with 16 bases spanning the gap. This CDR3 contains 14 residues. Germline V gene data show CDR1 as MDHEN and CDR2 as SYDVKM. In DNA, the CDR3 is TGTGCCAGCAGACTCGAACAGGGTGGACAGCCCCAGCATTTT. Translation: CASRLEQGGQPQHF.

The J gene is TRBJ2-3, the V gene TRBV7-2; 7 nucleotides match TRBD2. V shed 2 bases, J shed 4 bases, and the junction held 15 bases outside the gene matches. In germline, CDR1 is SGHTA, CDR2 FQGNSA. The CDR3 sequence is 18 residues long. The CDR3: CASSLIVGGPVDPDTQYF. The CDR3 bases are TGTGCCAGCAGCTTAATAGTGGGAGGGCCGGTGGATCCAGATACGCAGTATTTT.